The TCR beta chain described here comes from a study of T cells after yellow fever vaccination. Across the whole study: Researchers used SMART-Seq v4 Ultra Low Input to prepare fractions that had low cell numbers. Study-wide findings and caveats: Few clonotypes appeared in both CD4 and CD8 compartments. After the booster, 96% of CD4 and roughly nine tenths of CD8 primary-response clones were re-detected.

5'RACE template switching produced TCR cDNA carrying a universal primer site and UMIs. One entry per CDR3 protein results from TCRdb running MiXCR on the 5' RACE reads. Of approximately 580,000 distinct CDR3 sequences in the sample, less than 20% were seen once. This clonotype was seen only a few times. Its matching antigen is unknown. The length of the CDR3 is 15 residues. V gave up 6 bases and J gave up 16 bases; unmatched junction bases: 15. The source of this sequence is a man aged 18 to 29 who received the YFV17D yellow fever vaccine. V is TRBV12-3 or TRBV12-4 and J is TRBJ1-6, with TRBD1 matching 10 bases. Material: PBMCs, obtained 5 to 6 days after the first yellow fever vaccination. Here the CDR3 DNA reads TGTGCCAGCAGCACATCCGACAGGGGGCCTGTGTCACTCCACTTT. It translates to CASSTSDRGPVSLHF.